The 24 T cell receptor beta chains given below trace back to one sample, sequenced in a study of T cell repertoires in cytomegalovirus infection. TCRdb analysed the reads with MiXCR anew, one entry per CDR3 protein. The sample has almost 550,000 distinct CDR3 sequences; 16% are singletons. Sequencing was done on a sample of CD8+ T cells from PBMCs. The receptor source for this set is a human donor in good health (CMV status not recorded). Some clones in this sample may be carry-over from other donors' samples.

This clonotype has a handful of counts. The chain combines TRBV6-5 with TRBJ1-1; possible D gene TRBD1, 6 bases. The length of the CDR3 is 16 residues. Per germline, CDR1 MNHEY and CDR2 SVGAGI. Trimming stripped 5 bases from V and 4 bases from J, with 20 bases between. The CDR3 DNA is TGTGCCAGCAGTCCGCCCAGGGGCCGGGGGACCACTGAAGCTTTCTTT. Protein product: CASSPPRGRGTTEAFF.

The chain couples TRBV5-1 to TRBJ2-7; perhaps TRBD1 as D (6 bases). Trimming stripped 0 bases from V and 3 bases from J, with 16 bases between. This CDR3 has 16 residues. Germline V gene lookup returns CDR1 SGHRS and CDR2 YFSETQ. CDR3 loop: CASSLAFRRTDYEQYF. CDR3 coding DNA: TGCGCCAGCAGCTTGGCCTTTCGGAGGACAGACTACGAGCAGTACTTC.

In this sample, this clonotype turned up many times. V is TRBV11-2 and J is TRBJ2-4; D is ambiguous. The germline gives CDR1 SGHAT, CDR2 FQNNGV. Trimming cost V 2 bases and J 8 bases, with 4 bases left between them. This CDR3 has 11 residues. CDR3 region: CASSLRDIQYF. CDR3 coding DNA: TGTGCCAGCAGCTTAAGGGACATTCAGTACTTC. Combining the CDR3 with reference TRBV11-2 and TRBJ2-4 gives the whole variable domain EAGVAQSPRYKIIEKRQSVAFWCNPISGHATLYWYQQILGQGPKLLIQFQNNGVVDDSQLPKDRFSAERLKGVDSTLKIQPAKLEDSAVYLCASSLRDIQYFGAGTRLSVL.

The chain recombines TRBV27 with TRBJ2-7; 15 bases line up with TRBD2. V trimming: 11 bases; J trimming: 2 bases; junction bases outside the gene matches: 4. Per germline, CDR1 MNHEY and CDR2 SMNVEV (reference sequence). This CDR3 region has 14 residues. As DNA, the CDR3 is TGTGCCTCCGGGACTAGCGGGGGGCCCTACGAGCAGTACTTC. The encoded protein is CASGTSGGPYEQYF.

A note on this clonotype: A single base separates this from a much larger clone, so it may be a read error. V is TRBV11-2 and J is TRBJ2-1; 9 bases align to TRBD2. CDR3 length: 18 amino acids. The germline gives CDR1 SGHAT, CDR2 FQNNGV. Here the CDR3 reads CASSLGVIAGALANEQLF. In DNA, the CDR3 is TGTGCCAGCAGCTTAGGGGTTATAGCGGGAGCCCTTGCTAATGAGCAGTTATTC.

The chain recombines TRBV7-4 with TRBJ2-1, with D possibly called TRBD1 or TRBD2 (6 bases each). Germline assignment: CDR1 SGHVT and CDR2 SQSDAQ. Trimming took off 0 bases at V and 5 bases at J, with 17 bases between the two ends. This CDR3 comprises 17 residues. CDR3 DNA sequence: TGTGCCAGCAGCTTAGCTAGAGGGGGGCCCCACCACAATGAGCAGTTCTTC. This gives the protein CASSLARGGPHHNEQFF.

This chain uses TRBV7-2 with TRBJ2-7; 12 bases agree with TRBD2. J lost 7 bases, V lost 5 bases, and 12 bases had no gene match. Germline V CDR1 and CDR2: SGHTA, FQGNSA. This CDR3 region has 16 residues. The CDR3 nucleotides are TGTGCCAGCAGCGCCGGACTAGCGGGGTGCTCTTGGGAGCAGTACTTC. Translated: CASSAGLAGCSWEQYF. Variable domain in full (rest from reference TRBV7-2 and TRBJ2-7): GAGVSQSPSNKVTEKGKDVELRCDPISGHTALYWYRQSLGQGLEFLIYFQGNSAPDKSGLPSDRFSAERTGGSVSTLTIQRTQQEDSAVYLCASSAGLAGCSWEQYFGPGTRLTVT.

The table lists this clonotype with many counts. This chain links TRBV7-9 with TRBJ1-1, with D possibly TRBD1 on 6 matching bases. V was cut by 8 bases and J by 4 bases, with 20 bases left in between. Per the germline V gene, CDR1 is SEHNR and CDR2 is FQNEAQ (reference sequence). The CDR3 length is 15 residues. The DNA for the CDR3 is TGTGCCAGCCTCTCTTCCCCAGGGGCGGGCACTGAAGCTTTCTTT. As protein: CASLSSPGAGTEAFF. The variable domain in full, completed from reference TRBV7-9 and TRBJ1-1, reads DTGVSQNPRHKITKRGQNVTFRCDPISEHNRLYWYRQTLGQGPEFLTYFQNEAQLEKSRLLSDRFSAERPKGSFSTLEIQRTEQGDSAMYLCASLSSPGAGTEAFFGQGTRLTVV.

This clonotype has just a few counts. V is TRBV27 and J is TRBJ2-7; TRBD1 matches 8 bases. The CDR3 spans 16 residues. The trim removed 10 bases at V and 4 bases at J, leaving 18 bases unmatched. Germline V CDR1 and CDR2: MNHEY, SMNVEV (reference sequence). The CDR3 here is CANRWTGNFPLYEQYF. DNA of the CDR3: TGTGCCAACCGATGGACAGGGAATTTTCCCCTTTACGAGCAGTACTTC.

At least ten counts were recorded for this clonotype. The genes are TRBV27 and TRBJ2-1; TRBD2 might be the D (5 bases). Trimming stripped 5 bases from V and 0 bases from J, with 14 bases between. CDR1 and CDR2 (germline): MNHEY, SMNVEV (reference sequence). The CDR3 spans 16 residues. As DNA, the CDR3 is TGTGCCAGCAGTAGCAAGGACTCACGCTCCTACAATGAGCAGTTCTTC. This sequence encodes CASSSKDSRSYNEQFF.

The table lists this clonotype with a few counts. J is TRBJ1-6 and V is TRBV7-9; no definite D call. This CDR3 has 15 amino acids. V was cut by 1 base and J by 8 bases, with 12 bases left in between. The V gene's germline CDR1 is SEHNR and CDR2 FQNEAQ (reference sequence). The CDR3 DNA is TGTGCCAGCAGCTTAGTGTCACAGACTTATTCACCCCTCCACTTT. Its protein product is CASSLVSQTYSPLHF.

V is TRBV27 and J is TRBJ2-3, with D possibly TRBD2 on 7 matching bases. The length of the CDR3 is 15 residues. Germline loops: CDR1 MNHEY, CDR2 SMNVEV (reference sequence). V shed 8 bases and J shed 4 bases, with 19 bases lying between them. The CDR3 DNA follows: TGTGCCAGCTCCCCGGGGGGCCTTCGGCCAGATACGCAGTATTTT. Amino acid sequence: CASSPGGLRPDTQYF.

This sequence joins TRBV6-1 and TRBJ1-2; D may be TRBD1 (5 bases). CDR3 length equals 14 residues. Germline V gene lookup returns CDR1 MNHNS and CDR2 SASEGT. V was pared by 2 bases and J by 6 bases, with 13 bases between. Written as DNA, the CDR3 is TGTGCCAGCAGTGAATGGGGGGGGAGGGATGGCTACACCTTC. It codes for CASSEWGGRDGYTF.

This clonotype occurred many times. The genes are TRBV6-1 and TRBJ2-1; D may correspond to TRBD1 or TRBD2 (5 bases each). CDR1 is MNHNS, CDR2 SASEGT, per germline. This CDR3 is built from 12 residues. The ends were cut back, 1 base at V and 8 bases at J, with 6 bases in the middle. The CDR3 reads CASSEVGHEQFF. In DNA form, the CDR3 reads TGTGCCAGCAGTGAAGTGGGACATGAGCAGTTCTTC.

This clonotype was found many times. V usage is TRBV7-9 and J usage is TRBJ2-1; TRBD1 might be the D (5 bases). Trimming pared 4 bases from V and 2 bases from J, leaving 15 bases between. The CDR3 extends over 16 amino acids. CDR1 SEHNR and CDR2 FQNEAQ come from the germline V gene (reference sequence). This CDR3 is CASSSPLVRAYNEQFF. Written as DNA, the CDR3 is TGTGCCAGCAGCTCCCCCCTGGTCAGGGCCTACAATGAGCAGTTCTTC.

Note on this clonotype: One junction end disagrees with the germline gene, perhaps due to a read error. V is TRBV24-1 and J is TRBJ1-2; D ambiguous. Germline V gene lookup returns CDR1 KGHDR and CDR2 SFDVKD. The CDR3 loop spans 12 amino acids. CDR3 bases: TGTGCCATCAGTGCGCTAGGCAGTGACTACACCTTC. Translated: CAISALGSDYTF.

The chain has TRBV7-9 and TRBJ2-7, with TRBD2 matching 7 bases. Germline V gives CDR1 SEHNR, CDR2 FQNEAQ (reference sequence). After removal of 5 bases from V and 1 base from J, the junction contained 5 bases not matched to a gene. The length of the CDR3 is 14 residues. The chain's CDR3 is CASSGGVPSYEQYF. For the CDR3, the DNA is TGTGCCAGCAGCGGGGGGGTACCGTCCTACGAGCAGTACTTC. Filled out from reference TRBV7-9 and TRBJ2-7, the complete variable domain reads DTGVSQNPRHKITKRGQNVTFRCDPISEHNRLYWYRQTLGQGPEFLTYFQNEAQLEKSRLLSDRFSAERPKGSFSTLEIQRTEQGDSAMYLCASSGGVPSYEQYFGPGTRLTVT.

This clonotype has just a few counts. This chain connects TRBV19 to TRBJ1-2, with D possibly matching TRBD1 (5 bases). V lost 0 bases, J lost 8 bases, and 16 bases lay in between. This CDR3 spans 15 amino acids. Looked up from germline, CDR1 is LNHDA and CDR2 is SQIVND (reference sequence). CDR3 DNA: TGTGCCAGTAGTATAGATAACAGAGTATGGGACGGCTACACCTTC. Its translation: CASSIDNRVWDGYTF.

The chain combines TRBV29-1 with TRBJ2-1; D might be TRBD1 (5 bases). CDR1 and CDR2 from the germline V gene are SQVTM and ANQGSEA. Between the trimmed V and J ends, which lost 4 bases and 5 bases, there was a span of 9 bases. This CDR3 has 12 residues. Here the CDR3 reads CSVVGQHNEQFF. In nucleotides, the CDR3 is TGCAGCGTTGTGGGGCAGCACAATGAGCAGTTCTTC.

This clonotype was counted at least ten times. The chain carries TRBV7-6 and TRBJ2-1; D assignment may be TRBD1 or TRBD2 (6 bases each). CDR1 is SGHVS and CDR2 is FNYEAQ in the germline V gene. V lost 1 base, J lost 8 bases, and 15 bases lay in between. There are 15 residues in the CDR3. The CDR3 DNA is TGTGCCAGCAGCTTAGGCGGTCGGGGGCGGGATGAGCAGTTCTTC. Its protein product is CASSLGGRGRDEQFF.

This clonotype was recorded at least ten times. The J gene is TRBJ2-7, the V gene TRBV6-2 or TRBV6-3, with a weak D call TRBD2 (5 bases). V was trimmed by 5 bases and J by 3 bases, leaving 11 bases between them. CDR3 size: 13 residues. The germline CDR1 and CDR2 sequences are MNHEY and SVGEGT. The CDR3 protein is CASSGPRDYEQYF. In nucleotides, the CDR3 is TGTGCCAGCAGTGGCCCCCGGGACTACGAGCAGTACTTC.

The chain recombines TRBV14 with TRBJ1-1; tentatively, D is TRBD1 (5 bases). The CDR3 loop spans 13 amino acids. CDR1 is SGHDN and CDR2 is FVKESK in the germline V gene. Trimming removed 4 bases from V and 12 bases from J, with 18 bases in between. The CDR3 loop reads CASSPWGERRTFF. The DNA for the CDR3 is TGTGCCAGCAGCCCGTGGGGCGAGCGGAGGACTTTCTTT.

This chain uses TRBV20-1 with TRBJ2-7; D possibly corresponds to TRBD2 (7 bases). CDR3 length equals 16 residues. Looked up from germline, CDR1 is DFQATT and CDR2 is SNEGSKA (reference sequence). V lost 0 bases to trimming and J lost 0 bases, with 15 bases between them. The CDR3 loop is CSARDLGGGASYEQYF. The CDR3 DNA reads TGCAGTGCTAGAGATCTGGGCGGGGGCGCCTCCTACGAGCAGTACTTC.

There are a few counts of this clonotype. The chain employs TRBV19 and TRBJ2-1; 8 bases fit TRBD1. Looked up from germline, CDR1 is LNHDA and CDR2 is SQIVND (reference sequence). The V segment lost 5 bases and the J segment 7 bases; nucleotides outside the gene matches: 7. The length of the CDR3 is 14 residues. The CDR3 nucleotides are TGTGCCAGTAGTCCCGCCCGACAGGGGAATGAGCAGTTCTTC. Protein sequence: CASSPARQGNEQFF.